This TCR beta chain was profiled in a study of blood T cell repertoires in COVID-19. In the authors' workflow: Amplifying reference gene primers gave estimates of nucleated cell counts. Sequencing used immunoSEQ multiplex PCR; TCRdb keeps in-frame clones, though not all of them. That table is the source of V, J and clone size, and D and trimming were worked out from the DNA. The sample lists some 83,000 clones, around 88% occurring once. Trimming removed 2 bases at V and 1 base at J, with 5 bases between. The CDR3 totals 13 residues. The germline CDR1 and CDR2 sequences are MNHNY and SVGAGI (reference sequence).

The sequencing input was peripheral blood. The receptor comes from a man in his sixties with acute or convalescent COVID-19. The chain has TRBV6-6 and TRBJ1-1; D remains ambiguous. CDR3 nucleotide sequence: TGTGCCAGCAGTTACAGACAGAACACTGAAGCTTTCTTT. Encoded protein: CASSYRQNTEAFF.